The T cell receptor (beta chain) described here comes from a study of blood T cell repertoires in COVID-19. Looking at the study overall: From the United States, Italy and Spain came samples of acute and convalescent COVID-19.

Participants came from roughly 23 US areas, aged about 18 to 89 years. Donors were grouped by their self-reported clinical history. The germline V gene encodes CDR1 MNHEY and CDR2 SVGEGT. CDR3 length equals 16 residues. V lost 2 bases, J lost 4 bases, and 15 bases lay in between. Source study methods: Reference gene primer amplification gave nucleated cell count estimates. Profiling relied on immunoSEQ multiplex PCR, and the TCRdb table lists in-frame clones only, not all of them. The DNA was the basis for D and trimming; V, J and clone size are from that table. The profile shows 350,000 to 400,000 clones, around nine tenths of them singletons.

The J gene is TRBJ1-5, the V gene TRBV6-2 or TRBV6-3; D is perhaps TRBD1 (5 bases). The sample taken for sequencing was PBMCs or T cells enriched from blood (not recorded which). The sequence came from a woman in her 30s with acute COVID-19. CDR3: CASSYRGGTGNQPQHF. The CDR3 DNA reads TGTGCCAGCAGTTACCGCGGGGGAACCGGTAATCAGCCCCAGCATTTT.